This T cell receptor beta chain was captured by sequencing in a study of Ad26.COV2.S vaccination and SARS-CoV-2 variants. The study, taken as a whole, reports: Overall T cell responses may have been underestimated by the analyses of TCR breadth and depth. After vaccination, substantial breadth of spike-specific CD8+ and CD4+ responses was reported.

Measured with immunoSEQ multiplex PCR; TCRdb has only the in-frame clones, and not every one. The sample yields about 350,000 clones, approximately 90% seen once. Germline V gives CDR1 MNHEY, CDR2 SMNVEV (reference sequence). The CDR3 has 14 amino acids. Trimming shortened V by 5 bases and J by 2 bases, and 9 bases separated the two germline ends. Treatment specified: around 19 received Ad26.COV2.S at low or high dose, single or two shots; about 5 received placebo; per-sample allocation not given. The study sampled participants on day 63 after the first vaccine or placebo injection. To note about this clone: Its cognate antigen is unknown.

The V and J genes are TRBV27 and TRBJ1-4; tentative D call: TRBD1 (5 bases). This sequence was found in a person between 18 and 65 years old who received the Ad26.COV2.S COVID-19 vaccine or a placebo. The sample here was peripheral blood, taken in a trial of Ad26.COV2.S vaccine versus placebo. The CDR3 DNA follows: TGTGCCAGCAGTGGGGGGTATACTAATGAAAAACTGTTTTTT. Protein product: CASSGGYTNEKLFF.